The 21 T cell receptor beta chains given below trace back to one sample, sequenced in a study of cytomegalovirus exposure and HLA in healthy donors. The study ran its PCR with 60 Vbeta and 13 Jbeta primers. TCRdb's table, derived via immunoSEQ multiplex PCR, lists solely in-frame clones and lacks some. Of approximately 110,000 clones listed, 74% were seen once; the top ten hold about 4%. The sequenced sample was PBMCs. The source of these receptors is a woman aged 50 to 65 in good health and CMV-seropositive.

The genes are TRBV5-1 and TRBJ2-7; possible D gene TRBD1, 7 bases. The CDR3 runs to 13 residues. CDR1 and CDR2 from the germline V gene are SGHRS and YFSETQ. V was cut by 7 bases and J by 3 bases, with 14 bases left in between. The CDR3 DNA reads as TGCGCCAGCTCCAGGGGGGACGTCTACGAGCAGTACTTC. The encoded protein is CASSRGDVYEQYF.

CDR3 in DNA: TGTGCCAGCAGCGAACAGGGCCATTTGGGCTACACCTTC. It yields the protein CASSEQGHLGYTF. The chain links TRBV6-6 to TRBJ1-2; the D gene is possibly TRBD1 (6 bases). The CDR3 is 13 amino acids. Trimming shortened V by 6 bases and J by 8 bases, and 16 bases separated the two germline ends. Germline lookup yields CDR1 MNHNY and CDR2 SVGAGI (reference sequence).

The chain carries TRBV4-2 and TRBJ2-5, with TRBD1 matching over 7 bases. This CDR3 contains 13 residues. CDR1 and CDR2 from the germline V gene are LGHNA and YNFKEQ. Trimming removed 3 bases from V and 2 bases from J; junction bases left unmatched: 0. CDR3: CASSQTGQETQYF. CDR3 coding DNA: TGTGCCAGCAGCCAGACAGGGCAAGAGACCCAGTACTTC.

Details on this clone: The same CDR3 arises from other DNA sequences in this sample as well. The gene calls are TRBV6-6 and TRBJ2-7, with 8 bases identical to TRBD1. The germline CDR1 and CDR2 sequences are MNHNY and SVGAGI (reference sequence). V lost 10 bases to trimming and J lost 4 bases; unmatched junction nucleotides: 12. CDR3 length: 14 amino acids. The chain's CDR3 is CAIRQGATLYEQYF. CDR3 coding DNA: TGTGCCATACGGCAGGGGGCGACCTTGTACGAGCAGTACTTC.

This chain connects TRBV19 to TRBJ2-5; 7 nucleotides line up with TRBD2. Germline V gene sequence: CDR1 LNHDA, CDR2 SQIVND (reference sequence). This CDR3 is 14 amino acids long. With 3 bases clipped from V and 1 base from J, the junction kept 2 bases outside the gene matches. CDR3 region: CASSIGGGQETQYF. As DNA, the CDR3 is TGTGCCAGTAGTATTGGCGGGGGCCAAGAGACCCAGTACTTC.

CDR3 region: CASSHNLAGHTTDTQYF. The CDR3 nucleotides read TGCGCCAGCAGCCACAACCTAGCGGGGCATACCACAGATACGCAGTATTTT. The V and J genes are TRBV4-3 and TRBJ2-3; 9 bases fit TRBD2. Germline V gene lookup returns CDR1 LGHNA and CDR2 YSLEER. V was clipped by 3 bases and J by 2 bases; unmatched bases: 9. The CDR3 covers 17 residues.

This clone was seen just once. The chain links TRBV4-1 to TRBJ1-3, with TRBD1 matching over 7 bases. Losses at the gene ends were 8 bases for V and 8 bases for J; bases not matched to a gene: 12. Germline assignment: CDR1 MGHRA and CDR2 YSYEKL. CDR3 length: 14 residues. The CDR3 nucleotides read TGCGCCAGCGGAAGGACAGGCGGTGGGGACACCATATATTTT. Translation gives CASGRTGGGDTIYF.

The genes are TRBV10-2 and TRBJ2-5; D is perhaps TRBD1 (5 bases). Per the germline V gene, CDR1 is WSHSY and CDR2 is SAAADI. The CDR3 runs 13 residues. Trimming took 4 bases from V and 1 from J, leaving 7 bases between them. The CDR3 DNA is TGCGCCAGCAGTGCACAGGCCCAAGAGACCCAGTACTTC. Encoded protein: CASSAQAQETQYF.

This clone was seen more than once but under ten times. The chain joins TRBV18 to TRBJ2-7; the D gene is possibly TRBD1 (5 bases). Looked up from germline, CDR1 is KGHSH and CDR2 is LQKENI. This CDR3 has 13 amino acids. V was clipped by 2 bases and J by 3 bases, with 8 bases between them. The CDR3 region has the DNA TGTGCCAGCTCACCAGGGGCAAGCTACGAGCAGTACTTC. Translating it yields CASSPGASYEQYF.

This rearrangement joins TRBV28 to TRBJ1-1, with D unclear. V shed 8 bases and J shed 1 base, with 14 bases lying between them. The CDR3 is 14 amino acids. Germline CDR1 reads MDHEN; CDR2 reads SYDVKM. The CDR3 DNA reads as TGTGCCAGCGCCCTCCCGGGTGGGAACACTGAAGCTTTCTTT. It translates to CASALPGGNTEAFF.

J is TRBJ1-6 and V is TRBV6-6, with 10 bases aligning to TRBD1. This CDR3 has 16 residues. J was trimmed by 5 bases and V by 6 bases; bases with no gene match: 7. Germline-derived CDR1 and CDR2 are MNHNY and SVGAGI (reference sequence). The CDR3 bases are TGTGCCAGCAGCATGGACAGGGGGGTCGATAATTCACCCCTCCACTTT. Its translation: CASSMDRGVDNSPLHF.

This chain links TRBV7-8 with TRBJ1-3; D unresolved. Germline values: CDR1 SGHVS, CDR2 FQNEAQ. V dropped 8 bases and J dropped 8 bases, with 16 bases sitting between them. This CDR3 spans 13 amino acids. The CDR3 protein is CASSSSGLDTIYF. The CDR3 coding sequence is TGTGCCAGCTCTTCCTCGGGGTTGGACACCATATATTTT.

The chain joins TRBV4-1 to TRBJ1-5; D is unclear. In germline, CDR1 is MGHRA, CDR2 YSYEKL. This CDR3 is 17 amino acids long. The germline V and J ends were trimmed by 0 bases and 3 bases, with 15 bases remaining between them. The CDR3 protein is CASSQDIGASSNQPQHF. The CDR3 DNA follows: TGCGCCAGCAGCCAAGATATAGGAGCCAGCTCCAATCAGCCCCAGCATTTT.

The V and J genes are TRBV5-1 and TRBJ2-7; D not resolved. Germline V lookup: CDR1 SGHRS, CDR2 YFSETQ. The V end lost 0 bases, the J end lost 3 bases, and 13 bases lay between the germline ends. The CDR3 has 15 amino acids. CDR3 nucleotide sequence: TGCGCCAGCAGCTTGGCCTCCTCCCCCGGCTACGAGCAGTACTTC. Its translation: CASSLASSPGYEQYF.

The chain employs TRBV6-6 and TRBJ2-2; perhaps TRBD2 as D (5 bases). V was shortened by 7 bases and J by 1 base, with 7 bases between the two germline ends. CDR1 MNHNY and CDR2 SVGAGI come from the germline V gene (reference sequence). This CDR3 is built from 13 residues. The CDR3 sequence: CASKEVNTGELFF. The CDR3 coding sequence is TGTGCCAGCAAGGAGGTGAACACCGGGGAGCTGTTTTTT.

The chain couples TRBV18 to TRBJ1-1, with TRBD1 matching over 10 bases. The CDR3 extends over 15 amino acids. Trimming removed 5 bases from V and 4 bases from J; junction bases left unmatched: 7. The germline V gene encodes CDR1 KGHSH and CDR2 LQKENI. CDR3 DNA: TGTGCCAGCTCAGAGAGACAGGGGGCCTCCACTGAAGCTTTCTTT. The encoded protein is CASSERQGASTEAFF.

The rearrangement uses TRBV7-9 and TRBJ1-5; 8 nucleotides align to TRBD1. With V trimmed by 5 bases and J by 6 bases, 9 bases remained unmatched. This CDR3 spans 15 amino acids. Germline assignment: CDR1 SEHNR and CDR2 FQNEAQ (reference sequence). The chain's CDR3 is CASSPEQGGRQPQHF. The CDR3 DNA reads as TGTGCCAGCAGCCCGGAACAGGGGGGCCGTCAGCCCCAGCATTTT.

The chain is built from TRBV6-5 and TRBJ1-2; a weak D match, TRBD1 (5 bases). Germline-derived CDR1 and CDR2 are MNHEY and SVGAGI. Trimming shortened V by 3 bases and J by 2 bases, and 13 bases separated the two germline ends. This CDR3 contains 15 residues. The CDR3: CASSYTTQENYGYTF. CDR3 bases: TGTGCCAGCAGTTATACGACACAGGAGAACTATGGCTACACCTTC.

J is TRBJ1-5 and V is TRBV28, with D possibly TRBD1 on 6 matching bases. The length of the CDR3 is 13 residues. Germline V gene data show CDR1 as MDHEN and CDR2 as SYDVKM. V was clipped by 6 bases and J by 10 bases, with 16 bases between them. The CDR3 sequence: CASRSGTSGPQHF. For the CDR3, the DNA is TGTGCCAGCAGGTCCGGGACATCAGGCCCCCAGCATTTT.

The chain uses TRBV28 and TRBJ1-5; 8 bases match TRBD1. In germline, CDR1 is MDHEN, CDR2 SYDVKM. The V segment lost 10 bases and the J segment 0 bases; nucleotides outside the gene matches: 11. The CDR3 is made up of 16 amino acids. The CDR3 spells CAIQDRERGSNQPQHF. The CDR3 DNA reads TGTGCCATCCAGGACAGGGAAAGGGGTAGCAATCAGCCCCAGCATTTT.

CDR3 amino acids: CASSIRLGGGAFNEQFF. The CDR3 DNA reads as TGTGCCAGTAGTATTCGATTAGGCGGGGGGGCCTTCAATGAGCAGTTCTTC. The chain joins TRBV19 to TRBJ2-1, with 9 nucleotides matching TRBD2. V was clipped by 3 bases and J by 6 bases; unmatched bases: 12. The germline V gene encodes CDR1 LNHDA and CDR2 SQIVND (reference sequence). This CDR3 region has 17 residues.